This T cell receptor beta chain was sequenced for a study of identical twins. This clonotype was counted only a few times. Using its own MiXCR run on the 5' RACE reads, TCRdb lists one record per CDR3 protein. The sample holds about 190,000 distinct CDR3 sequences; approximately 15% are singletons and the top ten take 35% to 50%. The CDR3 length is 17 residues. J gave up 3 bases and V 11 bases, and 19 bases lay outside the gene matches. CDR1 and CDR2 (germline): ENHRY, SYGVKD. This sample was shared with a second study, whose subject was T cells expressing NK-cell markers.

Sequencing was performed on CD8+ T cells sorted from blood. The chain employs TRBV10-3 and TRBJ2-1, with 7 bases aligning to TRBD1. The receptor was derived from a young woman in good health. CDR3 bases: TGTGCCTACGATGGGGCAGGGGGATATCAGGGCTACAATGAGCAGTTCTTC. Its protein product is CAYDGAGGYQGYNEQFF.